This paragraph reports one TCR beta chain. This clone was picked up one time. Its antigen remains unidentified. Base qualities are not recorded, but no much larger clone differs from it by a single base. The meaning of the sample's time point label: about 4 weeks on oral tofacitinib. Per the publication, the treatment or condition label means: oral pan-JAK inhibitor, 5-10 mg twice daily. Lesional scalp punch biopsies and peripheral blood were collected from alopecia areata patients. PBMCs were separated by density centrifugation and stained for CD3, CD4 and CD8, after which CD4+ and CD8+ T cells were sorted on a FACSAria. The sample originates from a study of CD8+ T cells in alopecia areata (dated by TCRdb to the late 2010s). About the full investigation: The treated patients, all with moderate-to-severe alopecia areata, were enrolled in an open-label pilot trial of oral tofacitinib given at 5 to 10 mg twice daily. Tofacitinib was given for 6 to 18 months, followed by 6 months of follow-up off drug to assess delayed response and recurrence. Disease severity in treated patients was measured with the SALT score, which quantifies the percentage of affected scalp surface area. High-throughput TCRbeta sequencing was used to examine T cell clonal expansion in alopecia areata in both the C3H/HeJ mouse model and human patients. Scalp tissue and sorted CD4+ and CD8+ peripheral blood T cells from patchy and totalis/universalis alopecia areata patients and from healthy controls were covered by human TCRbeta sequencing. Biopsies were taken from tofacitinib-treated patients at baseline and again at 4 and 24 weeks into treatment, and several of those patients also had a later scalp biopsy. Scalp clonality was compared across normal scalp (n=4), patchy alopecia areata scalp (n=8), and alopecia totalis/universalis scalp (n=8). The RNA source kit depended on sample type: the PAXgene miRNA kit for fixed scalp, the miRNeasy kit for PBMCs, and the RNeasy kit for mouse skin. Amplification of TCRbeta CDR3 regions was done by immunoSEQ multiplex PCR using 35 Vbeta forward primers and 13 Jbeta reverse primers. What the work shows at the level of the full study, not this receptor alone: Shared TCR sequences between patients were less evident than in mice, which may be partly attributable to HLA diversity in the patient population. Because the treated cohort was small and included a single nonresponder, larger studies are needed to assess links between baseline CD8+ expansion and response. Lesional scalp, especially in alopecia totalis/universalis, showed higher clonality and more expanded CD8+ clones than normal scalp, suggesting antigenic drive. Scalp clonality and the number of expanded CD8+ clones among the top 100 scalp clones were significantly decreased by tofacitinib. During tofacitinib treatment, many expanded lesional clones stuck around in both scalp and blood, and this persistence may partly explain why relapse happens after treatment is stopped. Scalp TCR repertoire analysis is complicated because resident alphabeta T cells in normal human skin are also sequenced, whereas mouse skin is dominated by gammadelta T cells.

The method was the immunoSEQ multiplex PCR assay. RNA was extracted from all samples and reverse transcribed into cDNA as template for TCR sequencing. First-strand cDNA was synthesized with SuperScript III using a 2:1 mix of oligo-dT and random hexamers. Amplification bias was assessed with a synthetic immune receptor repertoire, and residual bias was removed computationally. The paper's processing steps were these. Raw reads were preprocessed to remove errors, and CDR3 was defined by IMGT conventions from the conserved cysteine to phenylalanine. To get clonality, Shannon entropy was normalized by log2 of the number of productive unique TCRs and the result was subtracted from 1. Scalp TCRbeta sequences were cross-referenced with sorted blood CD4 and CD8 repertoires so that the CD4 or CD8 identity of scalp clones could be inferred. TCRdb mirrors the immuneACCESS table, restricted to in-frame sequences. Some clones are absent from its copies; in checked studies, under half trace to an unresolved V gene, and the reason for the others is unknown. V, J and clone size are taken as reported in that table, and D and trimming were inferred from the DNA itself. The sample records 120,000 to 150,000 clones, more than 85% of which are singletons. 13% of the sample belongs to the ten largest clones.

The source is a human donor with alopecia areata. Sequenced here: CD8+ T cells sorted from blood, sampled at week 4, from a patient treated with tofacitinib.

The DNA sequence is TGTGCCAGCGGGTCTAACGGAAGAGATACGCAGTATTTT. This sequence encodes CASGSNGRDTQYF. The rearrangement combines TRBV27 with TRBJ2-3; confidence is insufficient to name the D gene. Measured from the cysteine to the phenylalanine, the CDR3 is 13 residues long. Only the CDR3 DNA is retained, 39 bases long and in frame from the first base. V lost 8 bases and J lost 5 bases; the stretch between them is 14 bases long. Reading the germline V gene (reference sequence) gives CDR1 MNHEY and CDR2 SMNVEV.